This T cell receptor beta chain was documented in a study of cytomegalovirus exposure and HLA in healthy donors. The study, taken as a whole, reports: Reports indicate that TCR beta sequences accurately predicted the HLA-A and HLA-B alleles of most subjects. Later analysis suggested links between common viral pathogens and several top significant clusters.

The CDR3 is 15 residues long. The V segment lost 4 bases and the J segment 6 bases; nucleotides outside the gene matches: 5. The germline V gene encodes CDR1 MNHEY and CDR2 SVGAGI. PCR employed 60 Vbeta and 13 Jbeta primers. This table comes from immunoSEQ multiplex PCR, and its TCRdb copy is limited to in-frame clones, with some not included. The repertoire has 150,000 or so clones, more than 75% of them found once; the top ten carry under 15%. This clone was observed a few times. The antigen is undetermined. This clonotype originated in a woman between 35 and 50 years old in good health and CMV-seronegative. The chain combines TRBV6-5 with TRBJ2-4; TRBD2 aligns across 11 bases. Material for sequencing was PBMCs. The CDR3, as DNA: TGTGCCAGCAGTTCCGCTAGCGGGGGGCGAAACATTCAGTACTTC. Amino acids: CASSSASGGRNIQYF.